This paragraph covers one TCR beta chain sequence. These data are taken from a study of blood T cell repertoires in COVID-19. As processed by the authors: The authors estimated nucleated cell counts from reference gene primer amplification. Sequencing was performed with immunoSEQ multiplex PCR; in TCRdb, only in-frame clones are kept and a portion is missing. V and J calls plus clone size are reproduced from that table; the DNA served to infer D and trimming. The sample lists 350,000 to 400,000 clones; approximately 90% were seen once. The V gene end was trimmed by 5 bases and the J gene end by 6 bases; junction bases not matched to a gene: 3. From germline, CDR1 is SEHNR and CDR2 FQNEAQ (reference sequence). CDR3 length: 14 residues.

The V call is TRBV7-9, the J call TRBJ2-3, with TRBD2 matching over 12 bases. This TCR derives from a woman aged 25 to 45 with acute COVID-19. Sequences were obtained from PBMCs or T cells enriched from blood (not recorded which). The CDR3 DNA reads TGTGCCAGCAGCCCCGGACTAGCGGGGGATACGCAGTATTTT. This encodes CASSPGLAGDTQYF.